The 17 T cell receptor beta chains given below trace back to one sample, sequenced in a study of metastatic and nonmetastatic thyroid tumors. TCRdb re-called the PCR reads through MiXCR. The profile shows 37,000 or so clones, roughly a sixth of them singletons. Every patient was untreated before thyroid surgery. Input material: blood. All receptors come from a female donor with papillary thyroid cancer or a benign thyroid nodule (not recorded which). Some clones in this sample may be carry-over from other donors' samples.

On this clone itself: At one end, the junction sequence differs from germline, possibly due to a read error. The V call is TRBV2, the J call TRBJ2-1; the match to TRBD2 covers 7 bases. The CDR3 is 13 amino acids. CDR1 SNHLY and CDR2 FYNNEI come from the germline V gene. CDR3 nucleotide sequence: TGTGCCAGCGAAACTAGCGTGGGTAATGAGCGGTTCTTC. Its translation is CASETSVGNERFF.

This clone was recorded at least ten times. Since a much larger clone is just one base distant, this may be a read error. The chain carries TRBV28 and TRBJ1-2; a possible D gene is TRBD1 (5 bases). The CDR3 totals 13 residues. The germline CDR1 and CDR2 sequences are MDHEN and SYDVKM. CDR3 nucleotides: TGTGCCGGCAGTTTTGGGGGGGTTGGAGGCTACACCTTC. Its translation is CAGSFGGVGGYTF.

As to this clone: At one boundary the junction diverges from the germline segment, which might be a read error. The chain combines TRBV3-1 with TRBJ1-1; 7 nucleotides align to TRBD1. CDR1 is LGHDT and CDR2 is YNNKEL in the germline V gene (reference sequence). The CDR3 is made up of 11 amino acids. The CDR3 region has the DNA TGTGCCAGCAGCCAAGGGACAGGTCGAGACTTT. This sequence encodes CASSQGTGRDF.

This clone occurred many times. The chain links TRBV20-1 to TRBJ1-1; D perhaps matches TRBD1 (6 bases). The CDR3 is 11 residues long. Per the germline V gene, CDR1 is DFQATT and CDR2 is SNEGSKA (reference sequence). V lost 5 bases and J 2 bases, leaving 6 bases between the germline ends. The CDR3 DNA follows: TGCAGTGCTGGGACAAACACTGAAGCTTTCTTT. This translates into CSAGTNTEAFF.

This clone occurred many times. This chain joins TRBV20-1 and TRBJ1-1; 7 nucleotides agree with TRBD1. Germline V CDR1 and CDR2: DFQATT, SNEGSKA (reference sequence). V lost 6 bases, J lost 5 bases, and 12 bases stayed unmatched. The CDR3 consists of 14 residues. The CDR3 DNA follows: TGCAGTGCCCACCTACCCGCAGGGGGGACTGAAGCTTTCTTT. Its protein product is CSAHLPAGGTEAFF.

This clone was found many times. The chain is built from TRBV19 and TRBJ2-2; D might be TRBD1 or TRBD2, each matching 6 bases. Germline V lookup: CDR1 LNHDA, CDR2 SQIVND (reference sequence). The CDR3 loop spans 15 amino acids. The V end was cut by 3 bases, the J end by 6 bases, with 14 bases between. This CDR3 reads CASSIYQEGAGELFF. The CDR3, as DNA: TGTGCCAGTAGTATTTATCAGGAGGGGGCCGGGGAGCTGTTTTTT.

Worth noting for this clone: A much larger clone sits a single nucleotide away, making a read error possible. The V call is TRBV20-1, the J call TRBJ2-7; weak D call: TRBD1 (6 bases). V lost 2 bases and J 5 bases, leaving 16 bases between the germline ends. The germline V gene encodes CDR1 DFQATT and CDR2 SNEGSKA (reference sequence). The CDR3 length is 14 residues. The CDR3 loop reads CSARSQTGFDEQYF. The CDR3 DNA is TGCAGTGCTAGATCCCAAACAGGGTTCGACGAGCAGTACTTC.

Many counts were recorded for this clone. The V and J genes are TRBV10-3 and TRBJ1-5; the match to TRBD1 covers 7 bases. This CDR3 is built from 15 residues. Trimming removed 4 bases from V and 1 base from J; junction bases left unmatched: 4. Germline lookup yields CDR1 ENHRY and CDR2 SYGVKD. The CDR3 region is CAISVSTGSNQPQHF. CDR3 nucleotides: TGTGCCATCAGTGTATCGACAGGGAGCAATCAGCCCCAGCATTTT.

This clone has at least ten counts. This sequence joins TRBV11-2 and TRBJ2-7; D not certain. The CDR3 runs to 11 residues. Germline V CDR1 and CDR2: SGHAT, FQNNGV. Trimming took 1 base from V and 9 from J, leaving 7 bases between them. CDR3 in DNA: TGTGCCAGCAGCTTAGGGTGGGGGCAGTACTTC. Amino acids: CASSLGWGQYF.

This clone was seen ten or more times. The chain couples TRBV7-9 to TRBJ2-7; 8 positions agree with TRBD1. Per the germline V gene, CDR1 is SEHNR and CDR2 is FQNEAQ (reference sequence). This CDR3 spans 15 amino acids. The trim removed 5 bases at V and 3 bases at J, leaving 9 bases unmatched. CDR3: CASSETGTGSYEQYF. The CDR3 coding sequence is TGTGCCAGCAGCGAAACCGGGACAGGAAGCTACGAGCAGTACTTC.

This clone was observed many times. The V call is TRBV28, the J call TRBJ2-7, with D possibly matching TRBD2 (6 bases). V lost 8 bases and J lost 0, with 20 bases in between. CDR1 is MDHEN and CDR2 is SYDVKM in the germline V gene. The CDR3 spans 16 residues. The CDR3 DNA is TGTGCCAGCTCTACGCGAGAGCGGGTGAGCTCCTACGAGCAGTACTTC. Amino acid sequence: CASSTRERVSSYEQYF.

The rearrangement uses TRBV6-6 and TRBJ1-6, with no clear D. Per germline, CDR1 MNHNY and CDR2 SVGAGI (reference sequence). This CDR3 region has 16 residues. The DNA of the CDR3 is TGTTCCATCAGTTACTCGAACCTTTTTGAGGGTTCACCCCTCCACTTT. This translates into CSISYSNLFEGSPLHF.

Notes on this clone: A read error may account for a junction end that differs from germline. This rearrangement joins TRBV20-1 to TRBJ2-1, with D maybe TRBD2 (6 bases). From germline, CDR1 is DFQATT and CDR2 SNEGSKA (reference sequence). The CDR3 spans 16 residues. The CDR3 DNA reads TGTAGTGCTAGAGCACTATCGGGGGACTCCTACAATGAGCAGTTCTTC. The encoded protein is CSARALSGDSYNEQFF.

The sample holds many counts of this clone. This chain joins TRBV5-5 and TRBJ1-1, with 9 bases aligning to TRBD1. Germline V CDR1 and CDR2: SGHKS, YYEKEE (reference sequence). Trimming took 4 bases from V and 1 from J; bases not matched to a gene: 5. CDR3 length: 15 amino acids. The CDR3 sequence: CASSLGTGRNTEAFF. The CDR3 DNA reads as TGTGCCAGCAGCCTTGGGACAGGGAGGAACACTGAAGCTTTCTTT.

This clone was seen ten or more times. The CDR3 DNA is TGTGCCAGCAGCGCGGGACACCGAGGCTACGAGCAGTACTTC. Its protein is CASSAGHRGYEQYF. The J gene is TRBJ2-7, the V gene TRBV6-1; D is possibly TRBD1 or TRBD2 (6 bases each). V lost 6 bases and J lost 3, with 15 bases in between. CDR1 and CDR2 from the germline V gene are MNHNS and SASEGT. The CDR3 is 14 residues long.

This clone was seen at least ten times. This chain connects TRBV5-1 to TRBJ2-5, with D possibly being TRBD1 or TRBD2 (5 bases each). The ends were cut back, 3 bases at V and 5 bases at J, with 11 bases in the middle. Germline V gives CDR1 SGHRS, CDR2 YFSETQ. The CDR3 has 13 amino acids. CDR3 protein: CASSSGPGETQYF. As DNA, the CDR3 is TGCGCCAGCAGCTCGGGACCGGGGGAGACCCAGTACTTC. Full variable domain (outside the CDR3, taken from reference TRBV5-1 and TRBJ2-5): KAGVTQTPRYLIKTRGQQVTLSCSPISGHRSVSWYQQTPGQGLQFLFEYFSETQRNKGNFPGRFSGRQFSNSRSEMNVSTLELGDSALYLCASSSGPGETQYFGPGTRLLVL.

This clone was recorded many times. This chain joins TRBV6-1 and TRBJ1-1, with D unclear. This CDR3 has 13 residues. Trimming removed 0 bases at V and 1 base at J, with 3 bases between. Germline CDR1 is MNHNS and CDR2 is SASEGT. DNA for the CDR3: TGTGCCAGCAGTGAAGCGAGGAACACTGAAGCTTTCTTT. It codes for CASSEARNTEAFF.